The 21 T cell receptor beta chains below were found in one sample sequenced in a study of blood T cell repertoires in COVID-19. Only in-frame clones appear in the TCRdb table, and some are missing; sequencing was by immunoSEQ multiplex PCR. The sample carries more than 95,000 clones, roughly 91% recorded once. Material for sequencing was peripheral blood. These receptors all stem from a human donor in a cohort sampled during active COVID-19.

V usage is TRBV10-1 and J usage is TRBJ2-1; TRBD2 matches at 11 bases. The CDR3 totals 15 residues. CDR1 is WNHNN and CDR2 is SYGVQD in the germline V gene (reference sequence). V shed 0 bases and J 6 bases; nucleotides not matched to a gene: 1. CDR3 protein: CASSESTSGSNEQFF. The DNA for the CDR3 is TGCGCCAGCAGTGAGTCCACTAGCGGGAGCAATGAGCAGTTCTTC.

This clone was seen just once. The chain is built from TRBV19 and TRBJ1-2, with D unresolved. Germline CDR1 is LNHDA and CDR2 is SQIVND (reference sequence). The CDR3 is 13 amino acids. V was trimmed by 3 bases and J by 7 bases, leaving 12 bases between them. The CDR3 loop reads CASSMGRPGGYTF. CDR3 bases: TGTGCCAGTAGTATGGGCAGGCCTGGTGGCTACACCTTC.

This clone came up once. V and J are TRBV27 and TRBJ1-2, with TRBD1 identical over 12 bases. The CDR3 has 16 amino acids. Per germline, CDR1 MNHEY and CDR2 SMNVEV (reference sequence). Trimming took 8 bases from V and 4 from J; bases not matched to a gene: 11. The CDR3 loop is CASASGTGGAGYGYTF. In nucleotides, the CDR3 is TGTGCCAGCGCGAGCGGGACAGGGGGCGCAGGCTATGGCTACACCTTC.

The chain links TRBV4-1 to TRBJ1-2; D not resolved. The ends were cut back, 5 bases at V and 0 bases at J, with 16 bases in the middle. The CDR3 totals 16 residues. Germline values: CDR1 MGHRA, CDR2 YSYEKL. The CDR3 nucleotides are TGCGCCAGCAGCTCGAACCTAGACGTTCCTAACTATGGCTACACCTTC. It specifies CASSSNLDVPNYGYTF.

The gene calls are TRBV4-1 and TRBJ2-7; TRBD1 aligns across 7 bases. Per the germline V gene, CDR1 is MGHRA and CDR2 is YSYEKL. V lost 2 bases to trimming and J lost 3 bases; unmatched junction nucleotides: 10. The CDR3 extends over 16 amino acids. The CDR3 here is CASSQLLGDRVYEQYF. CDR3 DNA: TGCGCCAGCAGCCAACTATTGGGGGACAGAGTCTACGAGCAGTACTTC.

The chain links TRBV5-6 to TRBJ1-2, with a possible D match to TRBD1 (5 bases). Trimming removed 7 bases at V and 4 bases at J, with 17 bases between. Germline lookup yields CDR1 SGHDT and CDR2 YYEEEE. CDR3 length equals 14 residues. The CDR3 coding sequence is TGTGCCAGCCGACGACCGGACACGATCTATGGCTACACCTTC. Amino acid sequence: CASRRPDTIYGYTF. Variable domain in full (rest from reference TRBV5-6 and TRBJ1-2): DAGVTQSPTHLIKTRGQQVTLRCSPKSGHDTVSWYQQALGQGPQFIFQYYEEEERQRGNFPDRFSGHQFPNYSSELNVNALLLGDSALYLCASRRPDTIYGYTFGSGTRLTVV.

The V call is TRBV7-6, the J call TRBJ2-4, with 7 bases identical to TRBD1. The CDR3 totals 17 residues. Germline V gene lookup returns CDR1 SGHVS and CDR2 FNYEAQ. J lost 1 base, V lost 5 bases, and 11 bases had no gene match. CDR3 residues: CASSPVGQSSAKNIQYF. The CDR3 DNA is TGTGCCAGCAGCCCAGTGGGACAGTCCTCGGCCAAAAACATTCAGTACTTC.

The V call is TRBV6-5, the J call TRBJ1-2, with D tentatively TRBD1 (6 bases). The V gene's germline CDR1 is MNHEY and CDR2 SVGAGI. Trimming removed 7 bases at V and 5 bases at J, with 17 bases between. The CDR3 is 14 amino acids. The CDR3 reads CASNSGGGNYGYTF. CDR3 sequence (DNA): TGTGCCAGCAATTCGGGAGGGGGGAATTATGGCTACACCTTC.

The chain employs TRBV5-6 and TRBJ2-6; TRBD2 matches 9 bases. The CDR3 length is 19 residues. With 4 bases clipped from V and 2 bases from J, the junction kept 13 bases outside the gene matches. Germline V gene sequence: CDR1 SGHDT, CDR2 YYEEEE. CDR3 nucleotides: TGTGCCAGCAGCCCCCGCCGCGGGGGGGGGAGGGCTGGGGCCAACGTCCTGACTTTC. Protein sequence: CASSPRRGGGRAGANVLTF.

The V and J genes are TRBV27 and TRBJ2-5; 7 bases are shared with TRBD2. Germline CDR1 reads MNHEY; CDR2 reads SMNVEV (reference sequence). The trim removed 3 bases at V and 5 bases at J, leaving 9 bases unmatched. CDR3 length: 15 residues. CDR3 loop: CASSLGGRAVETQYF. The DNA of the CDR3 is TGTGCCAGCAGTTTGGGGGGGAGGGCCGTTGAGACCCAGTACTTC.

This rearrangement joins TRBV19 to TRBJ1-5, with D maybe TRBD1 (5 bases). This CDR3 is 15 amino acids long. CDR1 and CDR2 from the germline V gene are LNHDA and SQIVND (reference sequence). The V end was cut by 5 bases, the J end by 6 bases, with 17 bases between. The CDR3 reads CASSPNLGGGQPQHF. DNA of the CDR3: TGTGCCAGTAGTCCAAACCTCGGGGGTGGTCAGCCCCAGCATTTT. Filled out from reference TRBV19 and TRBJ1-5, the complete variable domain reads DGGITQSPKYLFRKEGQNVTLSCEQNLNHDAMYWYRQDPGQGLRLIYYSQIVNDFQKGDIAEGYSVSREKKESFPLTVTSAQKNPTAFYLCASSPNLGGGQPQHFGDGTRLSIL.

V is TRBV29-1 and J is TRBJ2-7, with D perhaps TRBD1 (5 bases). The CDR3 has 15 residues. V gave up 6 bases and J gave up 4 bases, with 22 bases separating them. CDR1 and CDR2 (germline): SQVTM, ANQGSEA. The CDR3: CSVLRAAGNVYEQYF. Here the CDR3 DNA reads TGCAGCGTCCTTCGGGCGGCAGGGAATGTGTACGAGCAGTACTTC.

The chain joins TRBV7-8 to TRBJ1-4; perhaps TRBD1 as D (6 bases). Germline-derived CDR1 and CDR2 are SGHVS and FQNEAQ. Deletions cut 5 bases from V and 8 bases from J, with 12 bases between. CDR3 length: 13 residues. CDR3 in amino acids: CASSQGHREKLFF. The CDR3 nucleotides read TGTGCCAGCAGCCAGGGGCATCGAGAAAAACTGTTTTTT.

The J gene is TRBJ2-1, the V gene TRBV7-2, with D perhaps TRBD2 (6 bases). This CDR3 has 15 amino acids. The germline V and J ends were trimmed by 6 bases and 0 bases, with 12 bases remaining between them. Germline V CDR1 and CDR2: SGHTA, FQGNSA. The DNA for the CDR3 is TGTGCCAGCAGTTCAGCGGGCAACTCCTACAATGAGCAGTTCTTC. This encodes CASSSAGNSYNEQFF.

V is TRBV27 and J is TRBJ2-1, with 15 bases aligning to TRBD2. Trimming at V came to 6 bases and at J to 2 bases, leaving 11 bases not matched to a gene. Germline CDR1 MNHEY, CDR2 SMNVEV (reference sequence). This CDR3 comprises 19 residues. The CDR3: CASRPKGLAGGLTYNEQFF. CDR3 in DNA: TGTGCCAGCAGGCCAAAGGGACTAGCGGGAGGCCTCACCTACAATGAGCAGTTCTTC.

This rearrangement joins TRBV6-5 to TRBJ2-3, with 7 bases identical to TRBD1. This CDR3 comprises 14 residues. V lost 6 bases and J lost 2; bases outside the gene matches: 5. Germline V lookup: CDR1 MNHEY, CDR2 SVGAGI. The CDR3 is CASRTGVDTDTQYF. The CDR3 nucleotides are TGTGCCAGCAGAACAGGGGTAGACACAGATACGCAGTATTTT.

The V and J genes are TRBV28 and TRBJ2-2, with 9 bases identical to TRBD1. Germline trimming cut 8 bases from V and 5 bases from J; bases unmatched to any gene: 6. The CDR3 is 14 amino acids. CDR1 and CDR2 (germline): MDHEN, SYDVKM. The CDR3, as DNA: TGTGCCAGCGAGGACAGGGGAATTACCGGGGAGCTGTTTTTT. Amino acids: CASEDRGITGELFF.

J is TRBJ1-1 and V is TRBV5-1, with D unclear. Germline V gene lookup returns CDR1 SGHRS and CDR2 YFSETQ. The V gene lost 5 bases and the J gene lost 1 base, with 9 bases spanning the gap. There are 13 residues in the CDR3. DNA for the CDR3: TGCGCCAGCAGAGAACACCAGAACACTGAAGCTTTCTTT. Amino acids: CASREHQNTEAFF.

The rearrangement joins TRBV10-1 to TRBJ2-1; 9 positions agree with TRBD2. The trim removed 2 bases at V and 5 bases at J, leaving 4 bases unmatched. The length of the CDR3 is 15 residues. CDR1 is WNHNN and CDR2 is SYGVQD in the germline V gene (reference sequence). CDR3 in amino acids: CASSEGSGRDNEQFF. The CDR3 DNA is TGCGCCAGCAGTGAGGGTAGCGGGAGAGACAATGAGCAGTTCTTC.

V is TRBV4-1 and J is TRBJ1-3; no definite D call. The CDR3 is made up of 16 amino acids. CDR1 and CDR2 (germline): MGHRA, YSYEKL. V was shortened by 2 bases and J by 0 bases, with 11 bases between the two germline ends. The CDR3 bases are TGCGCCAGCAGCCAACACAGTCCCCACTCTGGAAACACCATATATTTT. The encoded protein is CASSQHSPHSGNTIYF.

The CDR3 bases are TGTGCCATCAGTGATATGGTACTAGCGGGGGGTTACGAGCAGTACTTC. It encodes CAISDMVLAGGYEQYF. This chain connects TRBV10-3 to TRBJ2-7; TRBD2 aligns across 12 bases. The CDR3 totals 16 residues. V dropped 3 bases and J dropped 4; count of bases not matched to a gene: 7. Germline CDR1 is ENHRY and CDR2 is SYGVKD.